This T cell receptor (beta chain) originates from a study of blood T cell repertoires in COVID-19. As for the study in general: Sample material is recorded as cDNA or gDNA derived from T cells, B-cell-depleted T cells, or PBMCs.

V lost 5 bases, J lost 5 bases, and 7 bases lay in between. The CDR3 has 11 amino acids. Original handling: The assay estimated nucleated cells by amplifying reference gene primers. The repertoire was sequenced with immunoSEQ multiplex PCR; TCRdb's copy has only in-frame clones and lacks some. The V and J calls and clone size were taken over from that table, and D and trimming were inferred from the DNA. The sample includes around 260,000 clones, approximately 85% seen only once; the top ten take roughly 0.94%. In Seattle, patients joined the study during active infection and were tracked longitudinally.

This TCR was sampled from a human donor with COVID-19, enrolled during active disease. The donor label of this sample is uncertain. The rearrangement uses TRBV12-3 or TRBV12-4 and TRBJ2-7; D ambiguous. The sample taken for sequencing was peripheral blood. CDR3 residues: CASSPQNEQYF. CDR3 nucleotides: TGTGCCAGCAGTCCACAGAACGAGCAGTACTTC.